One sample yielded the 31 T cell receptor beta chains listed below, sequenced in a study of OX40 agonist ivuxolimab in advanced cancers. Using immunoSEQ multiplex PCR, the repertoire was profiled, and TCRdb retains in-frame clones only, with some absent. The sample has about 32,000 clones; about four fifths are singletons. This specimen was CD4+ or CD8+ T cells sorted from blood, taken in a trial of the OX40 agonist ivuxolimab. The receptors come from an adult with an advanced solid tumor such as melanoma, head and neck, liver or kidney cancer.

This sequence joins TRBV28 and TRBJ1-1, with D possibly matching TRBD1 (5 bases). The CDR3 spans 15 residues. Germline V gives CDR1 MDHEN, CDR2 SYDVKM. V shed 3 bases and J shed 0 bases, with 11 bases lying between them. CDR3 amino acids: CASSFRGGVNTEAFF. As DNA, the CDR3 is TGTGCCAGCAGTTTTCGGGGAGGGGTGAACACTGAAGCTTTCTTT. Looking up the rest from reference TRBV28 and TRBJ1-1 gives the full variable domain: DVKVTQSSRYLVKRTGEKVFLECVQDMDHENMFWYRQDPGLGLRLIYFSYDVKMKEKGDIPEGYSVSREKKERFSLILESASTNQTSMYLCASSFRGGVNTEAFFGQGTRLTVV.

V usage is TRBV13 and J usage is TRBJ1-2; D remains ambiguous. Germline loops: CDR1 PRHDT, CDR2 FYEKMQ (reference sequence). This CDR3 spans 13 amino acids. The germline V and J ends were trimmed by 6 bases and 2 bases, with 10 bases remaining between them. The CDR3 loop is CASSLTQNYGYTF. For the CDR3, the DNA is TGTGCCAGCAGTCTGACACAGAACTATGGCTACACCTTC.

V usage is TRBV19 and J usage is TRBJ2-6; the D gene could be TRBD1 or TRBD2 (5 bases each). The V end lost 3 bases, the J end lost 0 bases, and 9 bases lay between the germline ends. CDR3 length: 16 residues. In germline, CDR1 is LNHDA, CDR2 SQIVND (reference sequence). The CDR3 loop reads CASSIWGSSGANVLTF. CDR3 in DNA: TGTGCCAGTAGTATTTGGGGGAGCTCTGGGGCCAACGTCCTGACTTTC.

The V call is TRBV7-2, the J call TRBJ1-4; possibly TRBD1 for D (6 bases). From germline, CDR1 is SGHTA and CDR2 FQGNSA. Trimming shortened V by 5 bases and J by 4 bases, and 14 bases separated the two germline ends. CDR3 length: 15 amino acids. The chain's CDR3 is CASSPKTGFNEKLFF. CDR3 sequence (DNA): TGTGCCAGCAGCCCTAAGACAGGCTTTAATGAAAAACTGTTTTTT.

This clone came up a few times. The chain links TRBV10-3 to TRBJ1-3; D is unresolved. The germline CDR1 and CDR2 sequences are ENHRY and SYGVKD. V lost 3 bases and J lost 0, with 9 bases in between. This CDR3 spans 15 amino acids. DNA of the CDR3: TGTGCCATCAGTGATGGTGGGCCCTCTGGAAACACCATATATTTT. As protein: CAISDGGPSGNTIYF.

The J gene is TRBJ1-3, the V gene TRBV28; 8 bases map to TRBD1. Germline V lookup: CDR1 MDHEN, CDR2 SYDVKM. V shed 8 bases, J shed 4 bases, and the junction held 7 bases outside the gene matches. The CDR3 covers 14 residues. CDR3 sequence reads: CASGRTGTGNTIYF. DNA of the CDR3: TGTGCCAGCGGTCGGACAGGGACAGGAAACACCATATATTTT.

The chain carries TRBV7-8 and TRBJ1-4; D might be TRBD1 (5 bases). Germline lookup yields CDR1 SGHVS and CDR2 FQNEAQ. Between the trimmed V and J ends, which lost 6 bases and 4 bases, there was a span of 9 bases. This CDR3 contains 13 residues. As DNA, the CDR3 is TGTGCCAGCAGGACAGTTAATAATGAAAAACTGTTTTTT. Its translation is CASRTVNNEKLFF.

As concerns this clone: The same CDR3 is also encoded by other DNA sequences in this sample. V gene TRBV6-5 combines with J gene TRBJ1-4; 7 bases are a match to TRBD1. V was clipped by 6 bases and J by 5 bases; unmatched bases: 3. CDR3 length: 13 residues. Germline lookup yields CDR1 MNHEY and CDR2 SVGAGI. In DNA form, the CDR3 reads TGTGCCAGCAGCCCACAGGGGAATGAAAAACTGTTTTTT. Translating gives CASSPQGNEKLFF.

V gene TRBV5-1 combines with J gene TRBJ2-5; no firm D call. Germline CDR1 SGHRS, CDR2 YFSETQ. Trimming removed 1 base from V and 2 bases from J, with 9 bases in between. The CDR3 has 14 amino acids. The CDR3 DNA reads TGCGCCAGCAGCTTGTCTCACGGACAAGAGACCCAGTACTTC. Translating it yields CASSLSHGQETQYF.

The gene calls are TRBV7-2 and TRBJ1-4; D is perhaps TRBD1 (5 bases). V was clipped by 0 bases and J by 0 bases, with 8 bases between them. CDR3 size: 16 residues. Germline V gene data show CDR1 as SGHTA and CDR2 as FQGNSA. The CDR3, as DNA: TGTGCCAGCAGCTTAGCCGCAGGGTCAACTAATGAAAAACTGTTTTTT. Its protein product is CASSLAAGSTNEKLFF.

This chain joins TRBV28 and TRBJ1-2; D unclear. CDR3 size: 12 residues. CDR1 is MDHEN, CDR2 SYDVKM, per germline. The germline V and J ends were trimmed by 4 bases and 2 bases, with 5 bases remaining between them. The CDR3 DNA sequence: TGTGCCAGCAGTTCCCCCAACTATGGCTACACCTTC. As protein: CASSSPNYGYTF.

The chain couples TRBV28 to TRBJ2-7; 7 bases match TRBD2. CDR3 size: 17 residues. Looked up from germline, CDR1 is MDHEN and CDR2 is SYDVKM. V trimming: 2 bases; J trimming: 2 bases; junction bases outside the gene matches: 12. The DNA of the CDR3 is TGTGCCAGCAGTTTACGCGGGGGTCCCCGGCGGCCCTACGAGCAGTACTTC. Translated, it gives CASSLRGGPRRPYEQYF.

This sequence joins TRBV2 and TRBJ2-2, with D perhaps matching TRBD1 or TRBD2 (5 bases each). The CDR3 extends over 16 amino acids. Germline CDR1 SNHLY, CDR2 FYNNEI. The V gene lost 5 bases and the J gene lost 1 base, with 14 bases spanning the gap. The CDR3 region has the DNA TGTGCCAGCAGTCGGCTAGGGGCGGGGAACACCGGGGAGCTGTTTTTT. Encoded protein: CASSRLGAGNTGELFF.

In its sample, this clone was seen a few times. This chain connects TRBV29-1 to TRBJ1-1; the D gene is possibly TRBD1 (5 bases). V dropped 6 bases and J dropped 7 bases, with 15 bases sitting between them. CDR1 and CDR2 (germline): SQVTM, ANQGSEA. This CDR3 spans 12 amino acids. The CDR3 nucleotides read TGCAGCGTCCGGGGCGTAGTAGGTGAAGCTTTCTTT. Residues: CSVRGVVGEAFF.

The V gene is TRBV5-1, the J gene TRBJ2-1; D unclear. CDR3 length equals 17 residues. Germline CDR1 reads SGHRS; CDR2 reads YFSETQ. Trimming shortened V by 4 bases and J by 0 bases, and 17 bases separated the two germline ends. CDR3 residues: CASSLFADASSYNEQFF. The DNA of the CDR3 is TGCGCCAGCAGCCTATTCGCGGACGCAAGCTCCTACAATGAGCAGTTCTTC.

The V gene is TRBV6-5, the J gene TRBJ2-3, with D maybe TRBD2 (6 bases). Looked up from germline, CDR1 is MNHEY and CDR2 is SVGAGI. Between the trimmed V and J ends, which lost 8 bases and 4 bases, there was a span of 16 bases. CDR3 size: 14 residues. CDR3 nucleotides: TGTGCCAGCCAACGCGGCGGGGTAGCAGATACGCAGTATTTT. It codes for CASQRGGVADTQYF.

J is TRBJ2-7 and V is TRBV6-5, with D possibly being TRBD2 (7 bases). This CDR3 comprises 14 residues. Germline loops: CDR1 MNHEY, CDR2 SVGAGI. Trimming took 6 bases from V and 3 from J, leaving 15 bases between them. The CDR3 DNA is TGTGCCAGCAGGGGGGCGGGACTACACTACGAGCAGTACTTC. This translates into CASRGAGLHYEQYF.

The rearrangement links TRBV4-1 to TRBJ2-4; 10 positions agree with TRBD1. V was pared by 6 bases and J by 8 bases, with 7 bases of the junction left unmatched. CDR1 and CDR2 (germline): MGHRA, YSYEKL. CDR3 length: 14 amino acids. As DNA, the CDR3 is TGCGCCAGCAGTCTGGACAGGGGGAGAGACATTCAGTACTTC. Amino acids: CASSLDRGRDIQYF.

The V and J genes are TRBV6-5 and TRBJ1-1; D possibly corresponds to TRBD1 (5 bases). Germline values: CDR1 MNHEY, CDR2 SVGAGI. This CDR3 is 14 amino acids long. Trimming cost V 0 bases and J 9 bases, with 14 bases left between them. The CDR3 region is CASSYSPGQGKAFF. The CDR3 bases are TGTGCCAGCAGTTACTCGCCGGGGCAGGGAAAAGCTTTCTTT.

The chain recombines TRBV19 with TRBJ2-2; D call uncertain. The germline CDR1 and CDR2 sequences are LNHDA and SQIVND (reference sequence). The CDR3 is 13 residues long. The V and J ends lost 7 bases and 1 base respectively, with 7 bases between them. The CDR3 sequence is CASKERNTGELFF. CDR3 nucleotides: TGTGCCAGTAAGGAGCGGAACACCGGGGAGCTGTTTTTT.

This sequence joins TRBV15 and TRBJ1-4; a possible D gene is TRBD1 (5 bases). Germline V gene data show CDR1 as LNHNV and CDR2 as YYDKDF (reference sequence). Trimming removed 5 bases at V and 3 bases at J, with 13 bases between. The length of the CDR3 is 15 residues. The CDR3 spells CATSGTGISNEKLFF. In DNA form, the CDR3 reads TGTGCCACCAGCGGAACAGGAATCTCTAATGAAAAACTGTTTTTT.

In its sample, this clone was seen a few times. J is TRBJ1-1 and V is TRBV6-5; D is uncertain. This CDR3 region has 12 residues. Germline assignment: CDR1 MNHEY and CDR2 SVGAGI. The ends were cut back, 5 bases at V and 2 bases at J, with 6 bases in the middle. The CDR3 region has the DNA TGTGCCAGCAGTCTACTAAACACTGAAGCTTTCTTT. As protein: CASSLLNTEAFF.

In DNA, the CDR3 is TGTGCCAGCAGCTTTTCCGGGACAGGATCCGAGCAGTACTTC. Translation gives CASSFSGTGSEQYF. The rearrangement joins TRBV7-2 to TRBJ2-7, with TRBD1 identical over 8 bases. This CDR3 has 14 amino acids. Germline V gene sequence: CDR1 SGHTA, CDR2 FQGNSA. Trimming took 3 bases from V and 6 from J; bases not matched to a gene: 7.

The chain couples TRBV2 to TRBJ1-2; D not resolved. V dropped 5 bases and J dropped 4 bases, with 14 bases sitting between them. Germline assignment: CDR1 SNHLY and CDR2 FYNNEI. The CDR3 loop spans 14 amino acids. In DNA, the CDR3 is TGTGCCAGCAGTCCCCTGCCGGCCGCCTATGGCTACACCTTC. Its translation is CASSPLPAAYGYTF.

For the CDR3, the DNA is TGTGCCAGCAGCATGTGGACAGGGATGAACACTGAAGCTTTCTTT. Translated: CASSMWTGMNTEAFF. This sequence joins TRBV7-2 and TRBJ1-1, with TRBD1 identical over 8 bases. CDR3 length equals 15 residues. The germline V gene has CDR1 SGHTA and CDR2 FQGNSA. Trimming at V came to 5 bases and at J to 0 bases, leaving 5 bases not matched to a gene.

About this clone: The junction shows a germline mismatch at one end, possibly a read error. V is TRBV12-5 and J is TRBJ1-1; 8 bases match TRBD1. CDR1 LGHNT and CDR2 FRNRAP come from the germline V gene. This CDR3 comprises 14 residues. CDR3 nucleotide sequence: TGCGCGATTTCCCCCAGGGGGCCGAACACTGAAGCTTTCTTT. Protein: CAISPRGPNTEAFF.

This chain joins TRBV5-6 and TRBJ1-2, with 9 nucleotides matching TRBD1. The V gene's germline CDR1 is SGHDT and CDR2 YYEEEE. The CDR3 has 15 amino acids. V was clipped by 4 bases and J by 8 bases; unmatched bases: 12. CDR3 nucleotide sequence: TGTGCCAGCAGCCGCTCCGGGACAGGGACCCAGGGCTACACCTTC. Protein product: CASSRSGTGTQGYTF. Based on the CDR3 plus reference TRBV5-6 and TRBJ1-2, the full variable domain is DAGVTQSPTHLIKTRGQQVTLRCSPKSGHDTVSWYQQALGQGPQFIFQYYEEEERQRGNFPDRFSGHQFPNYSSELNVNALLLGDSALYLCASSRSGTGTQGYTFGSGTRLTVV.

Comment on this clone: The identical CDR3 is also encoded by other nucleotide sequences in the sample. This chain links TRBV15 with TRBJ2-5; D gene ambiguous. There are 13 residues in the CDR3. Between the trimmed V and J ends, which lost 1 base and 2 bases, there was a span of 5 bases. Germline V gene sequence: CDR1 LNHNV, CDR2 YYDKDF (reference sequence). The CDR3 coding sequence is TGTGCCACCAGCAGAGGAGAGCAAGAGACCCAGTACTTC. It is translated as CATSRGEQETQYF. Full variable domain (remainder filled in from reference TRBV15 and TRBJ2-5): DAMVIQNPRYQVTQFGKPVTLSCSQTLNHNVMYWYQQKSSQAPKLLFHYYDKDFNNEADTPDNFQSRRPNTSFCFLDIRSPGLGDTAMYLCATSRGEQETQYFGPGTRLLVL.

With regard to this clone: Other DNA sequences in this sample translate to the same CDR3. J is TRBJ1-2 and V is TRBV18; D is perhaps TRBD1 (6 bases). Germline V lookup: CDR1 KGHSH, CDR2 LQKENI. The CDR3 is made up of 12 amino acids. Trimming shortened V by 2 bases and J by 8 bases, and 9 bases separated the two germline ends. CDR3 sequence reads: CASSPVQGGYTF. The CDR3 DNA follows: TGTGCCAGCTCACCAGTTCAGGGGGGCTACACCTTC.

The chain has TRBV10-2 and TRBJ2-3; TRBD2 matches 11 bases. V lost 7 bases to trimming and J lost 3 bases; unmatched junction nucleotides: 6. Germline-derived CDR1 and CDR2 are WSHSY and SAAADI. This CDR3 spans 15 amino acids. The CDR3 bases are TGCGCCAGCAATAAACTAGCGGGGGTGACAGATACGCAGTATTTT. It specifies CASNKLAGVTDTQYF.

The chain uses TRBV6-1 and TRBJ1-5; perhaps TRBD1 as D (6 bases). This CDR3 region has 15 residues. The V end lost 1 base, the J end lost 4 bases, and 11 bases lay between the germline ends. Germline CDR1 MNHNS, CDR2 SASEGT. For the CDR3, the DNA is TGTGCCAGCAGTGAAGGGACAGCCTTTAATCAGCCCCAGCATTTT. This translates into CASSEGTAFNQPQHF.